The T cell receptor beta chain under discussion was sequenced for a study of blood T cell repertoires in COVID-19. Looking at the study overall: The United States, Italy and Spain supplied acute and convalescent COVID-19 samples. The cDNA or gDNA used as material had been derived from T cells, B-cell-depleted T cells, or PBMCs.

Original processing notes: Counts of nucleated cells, estimated from reference gene primer amplification, were obtained. Method: immunoSEQ multiplex PCR; TCRdb's copy keeps in-frame clones and lacks some. From that table come the V and J calls and clone size; the DNA was used to work out D and trimming. The sample has 300,000 to 400,000 clones, 75% to 85% seen once. Germline values: CDR1 ENHRY, CDR2 SYGVKD. The ends were cut back, 2 bases at V and 5 bases at J, with 9 bases in the middle. This CDR3 has 13 residues. The J gene is TRBJ1-1, the V gene TRBV10-3, with D unresolved. The source is a human donor in a cohort sampled during active COVID-19. Sequenced: peripheral blood. The CDR3 sequence: CAISERVLTEAFF. CDR3 nucleotides: TGTGCCATCAGTGAGCGGGTGTTGACTGAAGCTTTCTTT.